Listed below are T cell receptor beta chains from one sample, sequenced in a study of graft-versus-host responses after intestinal transplantation. No cognate antigen is known for these TCRs. The repertoire was sequenced with immunoSEQ multiplex PCR; TCRdb's copy has only in-frame clones and lacks some. Of 90,000 to 130,000 clones in the sample, 93% were seen once. The sample in question was unstimulated CD8+ T cells sorted from spleen or lymph node cells, obtained before transplant. The receptors stem from a human donor who was the organ donor for an intestinal transplant. CDR3s include the opening cysteine and the closing phenylalanine or tryptophan. A D gene is named only where the DNA matches it firmly. Expanded clones get a size class; other rows say once, few or many, or leave the size out.

d_gene | abundance | j_gene | v_gene | CDR3aa | CDR3nt
NA | NA | TRBJ1-5 | TRBV28 | CASSFEGRQPQHF | TGTGCCAGCAGTTTCGAAGGGAGGCAGCCCCAGCATTTT
NA | NA | TRBJ2-7 | TRBV10-3 | CAISEGYEQYF | TGTGCCATCAGTGAGGGTTACGAGCAGTACTTC
NA | few | TRBJ1-5 | TRBV19 | CASSSGDQPQHF | TGTGCCAGTAGTAGTGGAGATCAGCCCCAGCATTTT
NA | once | TRBJ2-7 | TRBV13 | CASSLGMTPLEQYF | TGTGCCAGCAGCTTAGGAATGACCCCCCTCGAGCAGTACTTC
NA | NA | TRBJ2-2 | TRBV28 | CASSFAGELFF | TGTGCCAGCAGTTTTGCCGGGGAGCTGTTTTTT
TRBD1 | NA | TRBJ1-2 | TRBV6-6 | CASSYLRTGVVGGTF | TGTGCCAGCAGTTACTTAAGGACAGGGGTGGTCGGTGGCACCTTC
NA | NA | TRBJ2-5 | TRBV15 | CATSRVVLAETQYF | TGTGCCACCAGCAGAGTCGTCCTAGCCGAGACCCAGTACTTC
NA | NA | TRBJ1-1 | TRBV19 | CASSSFLRSMNTEAFF | TGTGCCAGTAGTTCATTTTTACGGTCCATGAACACTGAAGCTTTCTTT
TRBD1 | NA | TRBJ2-1 | TRBV7-8 | CASSLADRGPNEQFF | TGTGCCAGCAGCTTAGCCGACAGGGGGCCCAATGAGCAGTTCTTC
TRBD2 | NA | TRBJ2-1 | TRBV27 | CASSLGLAGDNEQFF | TGTGCCAGCAGTTTGGGACTAGCGGGAGACAATGAGCAGTTCTTC
TRBD2 | NA | TRBJ2-7 | TRBV7-9 | CASSSQAGGPYEQYF | TGTGCCAGCAGCTCACAAGCGGGAGGACCCTACGAGCAGTACTTC
NA | NA | TRBJ2-7 | TRBV18 | CASSDSYEQYF | TGTGCCAGCTCCGACAGTTACGAGCAGTACTTC
NA | NA | TRBJ2-2 | TRBV28 | CASSPREHNTGELFF | TGTGCCAGCAGTCCCCGGGAGCACAACACCGGGGAGCTGTTTTTT
NA | NA | TRBJ2-2 | TRBV7-9 | CASSLDTFANTGELFF | TGTGCCAGCAGCCTCGACACGTTCGCGAACACCGGGGAGCTGTTTTTT
NA | once | TRBJ2-5 | TRBV27 | CASSFLQETQYF | TGTGCCAGCAGTTTCCTCCAAGAGACCCAGTACTTC
TRBD2 | NA | TRBJ2-3 | TRBV15 | CATSRVASGSWGSTDTQYF | TGTGCCACCAGCAGAGTAGCTAGCGGGAGTTGGGGAAGCACAGATACGCAGTATTTT
NA | NA | TRBJ2-7 | TRBV2 | CASSGDIGSAGTPVLEQYF | TGTGCCAGCAGTGGTGATATTGGTTCTGCGGGGACACCCGTTTTAGAGCAGTACTTC
NA | NA | TRBJ1-1 | TRBV28 | CASSLDGEAQNTEAFF | TGTGCCAGCAGTTTAGACGGGGAGGCCCAGAACACTGAAGCTTTCTTT
NA | NA | TRBJ2-1 | TRBV19 | CASSIDGILYNEQFF | TGTGCCAGTAGTATAGACGGAATACTGTACAATGAGCAGTTCTTC
NA | NA | TRBJ2-1 | TRBV6-5 | CASIFGSSSYNEQFF | TGTGCCAGCATTTTCGGGTCCAGCTCCTACAATGAGCAGTTCTTC
TRBD2 | once | TRBJ2-5 | TRBV9 | CASSVEGTNKETQYF | TGTGCCAGCAGCGTAGAAGGGACTAACAAAGAGACCCAGTACTTC
NA | NA | TRBJ1-1 | TRBV5-8 | CASSLGEYTEAFF | TGTGCCAGCAGCCTGGGGGAGTACACTGAAGCTTTCTTT
NA | once | TRBJ2-2 | TRBV7-9 | CAVELRTGELFF | TGTGCCGTTGAGCTACGGACCGGGGAGCTGTTTTTT
NA | NA | TRBJ1-1 | TRBV4-1 | CASSQKTGTMNTEAFF | TGCGCCAGCAGCCAGAAGACAGGAACGATGAACACTGAAGCTTTCTTT
NA | few | TRBJ1-2 | TRBV5-8 | CASSVTVFYGYTF | TGTGCCAGCAGCGTGACAGTTTTTTATGGCTACACCTTC
TRBD1 | NA | TRBJ1-2 | TRBV6-1 | CASSQTTGGTRGYTF | TGTGCCAGCAGTCAAACGACAGGGGGGACGAGGGGCTACACCTTC
TRBD1 | NA | TRBJ2-7 | TRBV7-2 | CASSLPGGYEQYF | TGTGCCAGCAGCTTGCCAGGGGGCTACGAGCAGTACTTC
TRBD2 | NA | TRBJ2-7 | TRBV10-3 | CATIAGSGYEQYF | TGTGCCACTATAGCGGGTTCGGGCTACGAGCAGTACTTC
TRBD1 | NA | TRBJ2-7 | TRBV5-1 | CASGTGTGDEQYF | TGCGCCAGCGGAACCGGGACAGGGGATGAGCAGTACTTC
NA | NA | TRBJ2-1 | TRBV7-2 | CASSLTGSYNEQFF | TGTGCCAGCAGCTTGACAGGCTCCTACAATGAGCAGTTCTTC
TRBD2 | NA | TRBJ2-7 | TRBV6-6 | CATSGRSYEQYF | TGTGCCACGAGCGGGAGGTCCTACGAGCAGTACTTC
NA | NA | TRBJ2-7 | TRBV4-2 | CASSQVADQTYEQYF | TGTGCCAGCAGCCAAGTGGCGGACCAAACCTACGAGCAGTACTTC
NA | NA | TRBJ2-7 | TRBV6-5 | CASSYGARGEQYF | TGTGCCAGCAGTTACGGGGCCCGGGGCGAGCAGTACTTC
NA | NA | TRBJ1-1 | TRBV6-1 | CASSEETGLLNTEAFF | TGTGCCAGCAGTGAAGAGACAGGACTATTGAACACTGAAGCTTTCTTT
NA | NA | TRBJ1-1 | TRBV5-5 | CASSVPRGPHNTEAFF | TGTGCCAGCAGCGTACCCAGGGGTCCGCATAACACTGAAGCTTTCTTT
TRBD1 | NA | TRBJ2-1 | TRBV12-5 | CASGLVGTGGPVGQFF | TGTGCTAGTGGTTTGGTAGGTACAGGGGGCCCAGTCGGGCAGTTCTTC
NA | NA | TRBJ2-3 | TRBV28 | CASTESGTTGVTTDTQYF | TGTGCCAGCACCGAAAGCGGGACGACAGGGGTAACGACAGATACGCAGTATTTT
NA | NA | TRBJ2-6 | TRBV11-2 | CASSLGTALRANVLTF | TGTGCCAGCAGCTTAGGGACAGCTCTTAGGGCCAACGTCCTGACTTTC
TRBD1 | NA | TRBJ1-4 | TRBV29-1 | CSVHRGVGRGEKLFF | TGCAGCGTCCACAGGGGGGTGGGGCGAGGTGAAAAACTGTTTTTT
TRBD2 | once | TRBJ2-1 | TRBV28 | CASSLEVAGDGEQFF | TGTGCCAGCAGTTTAGAGGTAGCGGGAGACGGTGAGCAGTTCTTC
NA | NA | TRBJ1-1 | TRBV11-2 | CASTPGREAFF | TGTGCCAGCACCCCTGGGAGGGAAGCTTTCTTT
NA | NA | TRBJ2-3 | TRBV9 | CASSVGPGEVDRDTQYF | TGTGCCAGCAGCGTAGGGCCGGGAGAGGTGGATAGGGATACGCAGTATTTT
TRBD2 | once | TRBJ2-3 | TRBV19 | CASSMNFGLAGSMFLDTQYF | TGTGCCAGTAGCATGAATTTCGGACTAGCGGGAAGTATGTTTTTAGATACGCAGTATTTT
TRBD2 | NA | TRBJ2-5 | TRBV5-4 | CASSLASGRETQYF | TGTGCCAGCAGCTTGGCTAGCGGGAGAGAGACCCAGTACTTC
NA | NA | TRBJ1-2 | TRBV29-1 | CSVAGTYGYTF | TGCAGCGTTGCAGGGACCTATGGCTACACCTTC
TRBD2 | NA | TRBJ2-7 | TRBV19 | CASRGLAEAVQYF | TGTGCCAGTAGAGGCCTAGCGGAGGCGGTGCAGTACTTC
TRBD2 | NA | TRBJ2-3 | TRBV9 | CASSAANSGGDTQYF | TGTGCCAGCAGCGCCGCGAACAGCGGGGGAGATACGCAGTATTTT
TRBD2 | once | TRBJ2-3 | TRBV28 | CASRSLLAGVGDTQYF | TGTGCCAGCAGGTCCTTACTAGCGGGAGTGGGAGATACGCAGTATTTT
NA | NA | TRBJ1-1 | TRBV5-1 | CASSLGQMNTEAFF | TGCGCCAGCAGCTTGGGGCAGATGAACACTGAAGCTTTCTTT
TRBD2 | NA | TRBJ2-3 | TRBV2 | CASSEPTSGSDPSADTQYF | TGTGCCAGCAGTGAACCAACTAGCGGGAGTGACCCCTCGGCAGATACGCAGTATTTT
NA | once | TRBJ1-1 | TRBV5-6 | CASSLGVRNTEAFF | TGTGCCAGCAGCTTGGGGGTTAGGAACACTGAAGCTTTCTTT
NA | NA | TRBJ1-1 | TRBV4-1 | CASSQGALNTEAFF | TGCGCCAGCAGCCAAGGGGCTCTGAACACTGAAGCTTTCTTT
NA | NA | TRBJ2-1 | TRBV5-1 | CASSSGGREQFF | TGCGCCAGCAGCTCGGGCGGGCGTGAGCAGTTCTTC
NA | NA | TRBJ2-1 | TRBV20-1 | CSARVGNEQFF | TGCAGTGCTAGGGTAGGCAATGAGCAGTTCTTC
NA | NA | TRBJ2-1 | TRBV27 | CASSLTGSSYNEQFF | TGTGCCAGCAGTTTAACAGGGAGCTCCTACAATGAGCAGTTCTTC